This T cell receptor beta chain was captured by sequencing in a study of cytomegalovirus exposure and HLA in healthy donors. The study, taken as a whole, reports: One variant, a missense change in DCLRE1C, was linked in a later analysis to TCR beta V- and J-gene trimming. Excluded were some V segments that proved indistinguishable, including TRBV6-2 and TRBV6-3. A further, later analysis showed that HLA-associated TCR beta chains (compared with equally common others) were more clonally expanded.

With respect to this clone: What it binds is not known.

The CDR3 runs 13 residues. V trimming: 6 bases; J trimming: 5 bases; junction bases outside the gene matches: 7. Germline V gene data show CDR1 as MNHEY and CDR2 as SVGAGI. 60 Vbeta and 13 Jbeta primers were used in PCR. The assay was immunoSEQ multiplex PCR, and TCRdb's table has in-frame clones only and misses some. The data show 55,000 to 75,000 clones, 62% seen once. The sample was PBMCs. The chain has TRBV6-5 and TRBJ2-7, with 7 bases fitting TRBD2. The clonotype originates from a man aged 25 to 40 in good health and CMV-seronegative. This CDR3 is CASSSGLADEQYF. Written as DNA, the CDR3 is TGTGCCAGCAGCTCCGGGCTAGCGGACGAGCAGTACTTC.